This entry lists 23 T cell receptor beta chains sequenced from one sample in a study of early T cells in non-severe SARS-CoV-2 infection. Each CDR3 protein gets one entry after TCRdb re-called the 5' RACE reads with MiXCR. The profile shows about 27,000 distinct CDR3 sequences, roughly 4% of them singletons. Sequencing used whole blood. The receptors were gathered from an adult who was a healthcare worker with PCR-confirmed SARS-CoV-2 infection or an uninfected control (not recorded which).

This clonotype was observed at least ten times. The chain joins TRBV29-1 to TRBJ1-2; 9 positions agree with TRBD1. The ends lost 7 bases at V and 4 bases at J; junction bases unmatched: 7. This CDR3 spans 13 amino acids. The germline CDR1 and CDR2 sequences are SQVTM and ANQGSEA. CDR3 in amino acids: CSGGTGNSYGYTF. DNA for the CDR3: TGCAGCGGAGGGACAGGGAATAGCTATGGCTACACCTTC.

In this sample, this clonotype turned up many times. The chain uses TRBV18 and TRBJ1-1, with no clear D. Germline V gene data show CDR1 as KGHSH and CDR2 as LQKENI. Trimming left V 5 bases short and J 7 bases short, with 14 bases between. The CDR3 runs 13 residues. The CDR3 here is CASSRLDVGEAFF. The DNA for the CDR3 is TGTGCCAGCTCAAGGTTGGACGTAGGTGAAGCTTTCTTT.

This rearrangement joins TRBV20-1 to TRBJ2-7; 11 positions match TRBD2. The CDR3 extends over 13 amino acids. After removal of 6 bases from V and 7 bases from J, the junction contained 8 bases not matched to a gene. The germline V gene has CDR1 DFQATT and CDR2 SNEGSKA (reference sequence). CDR3 in DNA: TGCAGTGCCGAACTAGCGGGAGTGTATGAGCAGTACTTC. It encodes CSAELAGVYEQYF.

This clonotype was picked up many times. The chain has TRBV29-1 and TRBJ2-5; D is unresolved. The V gene's germline CDR1 is SQVTM and CDR2 ANQGSEA. The CDR3 extends over 14 amino acids. Trimming pared 3 bases from V and 1 base from J, leaving 12 bases between. The CDR3 protein is CSVEWLEVQETQYF. CDR3 DNA sequence: TGCAGCGTTGAGTGGCTAGAGGTCCAAGAGACCCAGTACTTC.

As concerns this clonotype: This could be a read error, since a much larger clone is one nucleotide away. The V call is TRBV20-1, the J call TRBJ2-2, with D possibly being TRBD2 (5 bases). The germline V gene has CDR1 DFQATT and CDR2 SNEGSKA (reference sequence). The CDR3 consists of 15 residues. Written as DNA, the CDR3 is TGCAGTGCTAGAGATCGGGTTCGTAACACCGGGGAGCTGATTTTT. It yields the protein CSARDRVRNTGELIF.

J is TRBJ1-1 and V is TRBV11-2; D is perhaps TRBD1 (5 bases). Germline V CDR1 and CDR2: SGHAT, FQNNGV. Trimming shortened V by 0 bases and J by 13 bases, and 15 bases separated the two germline ends. The CDR3 sequence is 13 residues long. The CDR3 DNA sequence: TGTGCCAGCAGCTTAGACAGGGTTGGGGGTTTTTTCTTT. Its protein is CASSLDRVGGFFF. Drawing the rest from reference TRBV11-2 and TRBJ1-1, the complete variable domain is EAGVAQSPRYKIIEKRQSVAFWCNPISGHATLYWYQQILGQGPKLLIQFQNNGVVDDSQLPKDRFSAERLKGVDSTLKIQPAKLEDSAVYLCASSLDRVGGFFFGQGTRLTVV.

This clonotype was detected many times. CDR3 amino acids: CASSLVEGNEQYF. Written as DNA, the CDR3 is TGTGCCAGCAGCCTAGTCGAGGGGAACGAGCAGTACTTC. The chain couples TRBV7-9 to TRBJ2-7; either TRBD1 or TRBD2 may supply D (5 bases each). The CDR3 sequence is 13 residues long. Germline V lookup: CDR1 SEHNR, CDR2 FQNEAQ (reference sequence). V was clipped by 5 bases and J by 5 bases, with 13 bases between them.

The gene calls are TRBV7-2 and TRBJ2-7, with TRBD2 as a possible D gene (6 bases). The CDR3 extends over 13 amino acids. CDR1 and CDR2 from the germline V gene are SGHTA and FQGNSA. Trimming left V 2 bases short and J 6 bases short, with 11 bases between. The CDR3 coding sequence is TGTGCCAGCAGCTTAACCCCCGGGGGCGAGCAGTACTTC. It is translated as CASSLTPGGEQYF. The whole variable domain, filled in from reference TRBV7-2 and TRBJ2-7, reads GAGVSQSPSNKVTEKGKDVELRCDPISGHTALYWYRQSLGQGLEFLIYFQGNSAPDKSGLPSDRFSAERTGGSVSTLTIQRTQQEDSAVYLCASSLTPGGEQYFGPGTRLTVT.

This clonotype came up many times. The J gene is TRBJ1-1, the V gene TRBV5-1, with D perhaps TRBD1 (6 bases). Trimming took 4 bases from V and 4 from J, leaving 14 bases between them. Germline CDR1 SGHRS, CDR2 YFSETQ. The CDR3 extends over 14 amino acids. In DNA form, the CDR3 reads TGCGCCAGCAGCGGGGGCGCCGGGGCCACTGAAGCTTTCTTT. Translation gives CASSGGAGATEAFF.

This clonotype showed up just once. The V and J genes are TRBV7-8 and TRBJ2-1; perhaps TRBD2 as D (6 bases). This CDR3 has 16 amino acids. CDR1 is SGHVS and CDR2 is FQNEAQ in the germline V gene. The V and J ends lost 2 bases and 10 bases respectively, with 21 bases between them. CDR3 coding DNA: TGTGCCAGCAGCTTATTTGGGCGCGGGGCGTTGTCGGAGCAGTTCTTC. Its translation: CASSLFGRGALSEQFF.

A few counts support this clonotype. The V call is TRBV18, the J call TRBJ1-1, with D possibly matching TRBD1 (6 bases). This CDR3 region has 14 residues. V lost 6 bases and J 1 base, leaving 12 bases between the germline ends. The germline V gene has CDR1 KGHSH and CDR2 LQKENI. For the CDR3, the DNA is TGTGCCAGCTCCCGGGACACCCAGAACACTGAAGCTTTCTTT. Amino acid sequence: CASSRDTQNTEAFF.

This clonotype has a count of ten or more. The genes are TRBV28 and TRBJ2-2, with 8 bases matching TRBD2. The V and J ends lost 5 bases and 4 bases, in that order; junction bases with no gene match: 9. Per the germline V gene, CDR1 is MDHEN and CDR2 is SYDVKM. This CDR3 has 16 residues. DNA of the CDR3: TGTGCCAGCAGTCCCCCGGGGGGGGCGTTCACCGGGGAGCTGTTTTTT. Translation: CASSPPGGAFTGELFF.

This clonotype was observed a handful of times. This chain links TRBV4-1 with TRBJ2-2; 7 nucleotides align to TRBD2. Germline CDR1 and CDR2: MGHRA and YSYEKL. CDR3 length: 15 amino acids. J lost 4 bases, V lost 7 bases, and 9 bases had no gene match. The CDR3 region is CASTLSTSSTGELFF. In nucleotides, the CDR3 is TGCGCCAGCACCCTCTCGACTAGCTCCACCGGGGAGCTGTTTTTT.

This clonotype is labeled as medium-sized (0.01 to 0.1%). The rearrangement joins TRBV28 to TRBJ2-3; TRBD1 is a possible D gene (6 bases). Germline V gene data show CDR1 as MDHEN and CDR2 as SYDVKM. The CDR3 length is 14 residues. With 2 bases removed from V and 0 bases from J, the gap between germline ends came to 6 bases. CDR3 sequence: CASSLGQSTDTQYF. The CDR3 DNA follows: TGTGCCAGCAGTTTAGGACAGAGCACAGATACGCAGTATTTT. Supplemented by reference TRBV28 and TRBJ2-3, the full variable domain reads DVKVTQSSRYLVKRTGEKVFLECVQDMDHENMFWYRQDPGLGLRLIYFSYDVKMKEKGDIPEGYSVSREKKERFSLILESASTNQTSMYLCASSLGQSTDTQYFGPGTRLTVL.

This clonotype has at least ten counts. V is TRBV3-1 and J is TRBJ2-7; tentatively, D is TRBD1 or TRBD2 (6 bases each). From germline, CDR1 is LGHDT and CDR2 YNNKEL (reference sequence). The CDR3 extends over 11 amino acids. V shed 4 bases and J shed 7 bases, with 8 bases lying between them. CDR3 amino acids: CASSRRGEQYF. The CDR3 coding sequence is TGTGCCAGCAGCCGGAGGGGGGAGCAGTACTTC.

This clonotype appeared many times. The chain couples TRBV9 to TRBJ2-1; 7 positions agree with TRBD2. The CDR3 runs 17 residues. Unmatched junction bases numbered 13, after V lost 0 bases and J lost 7 bases. The germline V gene encodes CDR1 SGDLS and CDR2 YYNGEE. The CDR3 region has the DNA TGTGCCAGCAGCGTAGCTCCACTAGCGAACATGGGGAATGAGCAGTTCTTC. Its protein product is CASSVAPLANMGNEQFF.

This clonotype was counted a few times. The rearrangement uses TRBV5-1 and TRBJ2-1; D may be TRBD1 or TRBD2 (5 bases each). The CDR3 contains 15 residues. Germline-derived CDR1 and CDR2 are SGHRS and YFSETQ. V gave up 3 bases and J gave up 0 bases, with 10 bases separating them. CDR3 residues: CASSWDRSSYNEQFF. The CDR3 nucleotides are TGCGCCAGCAGCTGGGACCGCAGCTCCTACAATGAGCAGTTCTTC.

This clonotype was observed many times. The J gene is TRBJ2-3, the V gene TRBV2, with 14 bases aligning to TRBD2. Trimming cost V 6 bases and J 6 bases; bases outside gene matches: 5. Germline CDR1 is SNHLY and CDR2 is FYNNEI. The CDR3 sequence is 15 residues long. The CDR3 region is CASRGTSGSVDTQYF. In DNA form, the CDR3 reads TGTGCCAGCAGGGGGACTAGCGGGAGTGTTGATACGCAGTATTTT.

The V and J genes are TRBV18 and TRBJ2-7, with 10 bases fitting TRBD2. V was pared by 3 bases and J by 0 bases, with 2 bases of the junction left unmatched. The germline gives CDR1 KGHSH, CDR2 LQKENI. The CDR3 consists of 15 residues. CDR3 coding DNA: TGTGCCAGCTCACCCGGACTAGCGGTCTCCTACGAGCAGTACTTC. Its protein product is CASSPGLAVSYEQYF.

The CDR3 sequence: CASSSLGRITGELFF. CDR3 in DNA: TGTGCCAGTAGTAGCCTCGGGAGGATCACCGGGGAGCTGTTTTTT. V gene TRBV19 combines with J gene TRBJ2-2; 7 nucleotides align to TRBD2. The CDR3 is made up of 15 amino acids. Germline V gene lookup returns CDR1 LNHDA and CDR2 SQIVND (reference sequence). The junction had 6 bases not matched to a gene; V was cut back by 4 bases and J by 4 bases. The variable domain in full, with the rest retrieved from reference TRBV19 and TRBJ2-2, is DGGITQSPKYLFRKEGQNVTLSCEQNLNHDAMYWYRQDPGQGLRLIYYSQIVNDFQKGDIAEGYSVSREKKESFPLTVTSAQKNPTAFYLCASSSLGRITGELFFGEGSRLTVL.

This clonotype was recorded at least ten times. The rearrangement uses TRBV20-1 and TRBJ2-1, with no clear D. V lost 4 bases, J lost 4 bases, and 14 bases lay in between. Germline CDR1 reads DFQATT; CDR2 reads SNEGSKA (reference sequence). The length of the CDR3 is 14 residues. The CDR3 reads CSATGVAGYNEQFF. The CDR3 DNA follows: TGCAGTGCTACAGGCGTAGCAGGATACAATGAGCAGTTCTTC.

This clonotype was picked up many times. The genes are TRBV29-1 and TRBJ1-1, with TRBD1 matching 11 bases. Germline trimming cut 3 bases from V and 6 bases from J; bases unmatched to any gene: 6. The V gene's germline CDR1 is SQVTM and CDR2 ANQGSEA. There are 14 residues in the CDR3. The CDR3 loop reads CSVEADRGRPEAFF. CDR3 nucleotides: TGCAGCGTTGAGGCGGACAGGGGGCGACCTGAAGCTTTCTTT.

The table lists this clonotype with a few counts. This chain links TRBV7-2 with TRBJ1-5, with D possibly matching TRBD1 (5 bases). The V end was cut by 2 bases, the J end by 3 bases, with 14 bases between. This CDR3 is 16 amino acids long. Germline-derived CDR1 and CDR2 are SGHTA and FQGNSA. The DNA for the CDR3 is TGTGCCAGCAGCTTATACGGGACTCGGGTCAATCAGCCCCAGCATTTT. Translating gives CASSLYGTRVNQPQHF.